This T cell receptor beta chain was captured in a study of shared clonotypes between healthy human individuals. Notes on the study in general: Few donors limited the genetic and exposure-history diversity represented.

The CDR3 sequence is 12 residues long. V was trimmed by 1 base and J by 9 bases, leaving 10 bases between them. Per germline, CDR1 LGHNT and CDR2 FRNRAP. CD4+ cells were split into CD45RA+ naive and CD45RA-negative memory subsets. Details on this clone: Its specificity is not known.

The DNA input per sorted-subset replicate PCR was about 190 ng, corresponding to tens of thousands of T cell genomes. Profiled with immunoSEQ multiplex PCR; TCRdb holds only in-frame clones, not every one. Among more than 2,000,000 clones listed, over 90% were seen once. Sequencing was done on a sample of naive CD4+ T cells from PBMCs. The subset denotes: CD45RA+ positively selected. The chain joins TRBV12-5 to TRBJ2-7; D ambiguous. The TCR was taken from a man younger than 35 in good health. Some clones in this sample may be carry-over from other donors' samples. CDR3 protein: CASGLGLHAQYF. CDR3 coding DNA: TGTGCTAGTGGTTTGGGCCTACATGCGCAGTACTTC.